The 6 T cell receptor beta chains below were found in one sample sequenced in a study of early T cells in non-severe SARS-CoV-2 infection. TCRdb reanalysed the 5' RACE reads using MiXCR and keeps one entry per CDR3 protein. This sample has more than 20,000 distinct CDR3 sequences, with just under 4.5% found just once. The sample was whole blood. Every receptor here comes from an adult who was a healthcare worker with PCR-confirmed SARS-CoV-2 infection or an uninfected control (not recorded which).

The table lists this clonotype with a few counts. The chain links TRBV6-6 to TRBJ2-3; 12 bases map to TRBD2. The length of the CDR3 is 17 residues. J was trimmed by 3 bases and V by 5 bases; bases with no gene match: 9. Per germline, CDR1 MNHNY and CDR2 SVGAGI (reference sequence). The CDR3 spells CASSPLGTSGLTDTQYF. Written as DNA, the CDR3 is TGTGCCAGCAGTCCACTCGGGACTAGCGGGCTAACAGATACGCAGTATTTT.

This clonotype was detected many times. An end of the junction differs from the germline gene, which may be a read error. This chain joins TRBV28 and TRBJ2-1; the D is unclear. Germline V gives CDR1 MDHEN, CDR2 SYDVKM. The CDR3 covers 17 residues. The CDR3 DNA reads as TGTACCAGCAGCCGACGGGCGGCCTCTGTCGTTCACAATGAGCAGTTCTTC. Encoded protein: CTSSRRAASVVHNEQFF.

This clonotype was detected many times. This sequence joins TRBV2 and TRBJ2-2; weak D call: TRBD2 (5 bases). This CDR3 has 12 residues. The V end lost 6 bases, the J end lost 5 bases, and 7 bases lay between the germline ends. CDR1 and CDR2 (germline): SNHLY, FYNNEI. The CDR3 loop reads CASRRVTGELFF. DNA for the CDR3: TGTGCCAGCAGGCGGGTTACCGGGGAGCTGTTTTTT.

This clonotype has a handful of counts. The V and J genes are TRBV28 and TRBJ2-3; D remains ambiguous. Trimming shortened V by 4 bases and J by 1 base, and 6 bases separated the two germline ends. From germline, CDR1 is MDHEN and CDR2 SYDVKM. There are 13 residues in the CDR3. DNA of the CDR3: TGTGCCAGCAGTTCCCCTCGCACAGATACGCAGTATTTT. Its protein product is CASSSPRTDTQYF.

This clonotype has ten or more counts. DNA for the CDR3: TGTGCCATCGGTCGGGAGACCCAGTACTTC. It translates to CAIGRETQYF. The chain links TRBV10-3 to TRBJ2-5; no clear D. Trimming took 8 bases from V and 5 from J, leaving 6 bases between them. This CDR3 comprises 10 residues. Germline V lookup: CDR1 ENHRY, CDR2 SYGVKD.

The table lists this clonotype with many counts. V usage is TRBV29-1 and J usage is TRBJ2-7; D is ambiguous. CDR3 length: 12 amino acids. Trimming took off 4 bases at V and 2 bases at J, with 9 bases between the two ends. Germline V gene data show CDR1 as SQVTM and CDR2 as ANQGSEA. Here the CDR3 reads CSVVFSPYEQYF. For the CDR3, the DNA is TGCAGCGTTGTTTTTTCTCCCTACGAGCAGTACTTC.